Listed here is a single T cell receptor beta chain. This sample is part of a study of cytomegalovirus exposure and HLA in healthy donors. This PCR relied on a set of 60 Vbeta primers and 13 Jbeta primers. Method: immunoSEQ multiplex PCR; TCRdb's copy keeps in-frame clones and lacks some. Seen here are about 110,000 clones, about 74% observed once, and the top ten hold 14%. Looked up from germline, CDR1 is SEHNR and CDR2 is FQNEAQ (reference sequence). J gave up 1 base and V 0 bases, and 2 bases lay outside the gene matches. The CDR3 contains 17 residues. The gene calls are TRBV7-9 and TRBJ1-3, with 11 nucleotides matching TRBD1. This clonotype originated in a woman aged 40 to 50 in good health and CMV-seropositive. Sequenced: PBMCs. CDR3 sequence reads: CASSLAGTGGSGNTIYF. Written as DNA, the CDR3 is TGTGCCAGCAGCTTAGCCGGGACAGGGGGTTCTGGAAACACCATATATTTT.